This T cell receptor (beta chain) was identified during a study of blood T cells in healthy people across ages. Study-level background: Researchers report that template switching captured about one barcoded beta molecule per two T cells.

From germline, CDR1 is SGHAT and CDR2 FQNNGV. V gave up 1 base and J gave up 0 bases, with 9 bases separating them. The CDR3 has 16 residues. A J-beta primer mix and a sample-barcoded 5' primer were used in a second PCR of roughly 7 to 12 cycles. Tags on each cDNA molecule came from a template-switch adaptor with 12 random nucleotides. Using its own MiXCR run on the 5' RACE reads, TCRdb lists one record per CDR3 protein. Here the sample spans fewer than 900,000 distinct CDR3 sequences, 45% to 50% being singletons. Sequenced material: blood. The chain combines TRBV11-2 with TRBJ2-2, with D unclear. The sequence derives from an older woman in good health. The CDR3 region is CASSLVIQANTGELFF. The CDR3 DNA sequence: TGTGCCAGCAGCTTAGTGATCCAGGCGAACACCGGGGAGCTGTTTTTT. Drawing the rest from reference TRBV11-2 and TRBJ2-2, the complete variable domain is EAGVAQSPRYKIIEKRQSVAFWCNPISGHATLYWYQQILGQGPKLLIQFQNNGVVDDSQLPKDRFSAERLKGVDSTLKIQPAKLEDSAVYLCASSLVIQANTGELFFGEGSRLTVL.